This T cell receptor (beta chain) is drawn from a study of T cells in Graves' hyperthyroidism and ophthalmopathy. Study in general: The blood sample was taken at first diagnosis, before treatment began. Study-level points and caveats: Clonotypes that were expanded in thyroid above 0.001 mostly appeared in blood too.

Trimming shortened V by 5 bases and J by 1 base, and 12 bases separated the two germline ends. This CDR3 has 15 residues. Concerning this clonotype: The antigen is undetermined.

Thyroid ultrasound and orbital computed tomography, with clinical symptoms and serum thyroxine and TRAb, informed diagnoses. Amplification of TCR beta CDR3 regions used RNA as the template. Researchers ran a first-round RT-PCR on the TCR CDR3 using the HTBI primer set. TCRdb re-called the multiplex PCR reads with MiXCR, one entry per CDR3 protein. This sample has around 530,000 distinct CDR3 sequences, with roughly 18% found just once. The chain recombines TRBV12-3 or TRBV12-4 with TRBJ1-5; D may be TRBD1 (5 bases). Sequenced input: blood. The sequence derives from a woman aged 18-29 years with Graves' ophthalmopathy. CDR3 sequence reads: CASSPRGPSNQPQHF. The CDR3 DNA sequence: TGTGCCAGCAGTCCAAGGGGCCCAAGCAATCAGCCCCAGCATTTT.